The source of this T cell receptor (beta chain) is a study of technical replicates of blood from several donors. The table came from immunoSEQ multiplex PCR; TCRdb's copy has only in-frame clones and leaves some out. Here the sample spans tens of thousands of clones, 91% being singletons. The material sequenced was T cells isolated from PBMCs. This TCR came from a human donor in good health.

The CDR3 protein is CASSLNRGHDTGELFF. The CDR3, as DNA: TGTGCCAGCAGTTTAAACAGGGGGCATGACACCGGGGAGCTGTTTTTT. The chain joins TRBV28 to TRBJ2-2; 9 bases align to TRBD1. Germline CDR1 MDHEN, CDR2 SYDVKM. Trimming at V came to 2 bases and at J to 3 bases, leaving 4 bases not matched to a gene. The CDR3 spans 16 residues.